These 11 T cell receptor beta chains were sequenced from one sample in a study of cytomegalovirus exposure and HLA in healthy donors. PCR used 60 Vbeta primers and 13 Jbeta primers. TCRdb keeps only in-frame clones here, not all; method: immunoSEQ multiplex PCR. The sample yields over 60,000 clones, 65% to 80% seen once. The sequenced sample was PBMCs. The receptor source for this set is a young woman in good health and CMV-seronegative.

The chain recombines TRBV19 with TRBJ2-3; 11 nucleotides align to TRBD1. This CDR3 has 17 residues. CDR1 and CDR2 from the germline V gene are LNHDA and SQIVND (reference sequence). The V and J ends lost 4 bases and 5 bases, in that order; junction bases with no gene match: 11. The CDR3 loop reads CASSTPLRDRGRDTQYF. In DNA form, the CDR3 reads TGTGCCAGTAGTACCCCGCTCCGGGACAGGGGGAGAGATACGCAGTATTTT.

The sample holds a few counts of this clone. This chain connects TRBV25-1 to TRBJ2-1; TRBD2 matches 7 bases. The CDR3 extends over 13 amino acids. Germline CDR1 reads MGHDK; CDR2 reads SYGVNS. J gave up 8 bases and V 3 bases, and 4 bases lay outside the gene matches. CDR3 amino acids: CASSEGGADEQFF. In DNA, the CDR3 is TGTGCCAGCAGTGAGGGAGGGGCGGATGAGCAGTTCTTC.

V and J are TRBV5-1 and TRBJ1-2, with a possible D match to TRBD1 (6 bases). CDR3 size: 15 residues. V lost 3 bases, J lost 6 bases, and 18 bases lay in between. Germline lookup yields CDR1 SGHRS and CDR2 YFSETQ. In nucleotides, the CDR3 is TGCGCCAGCAGCTCCGGCGGGGGGGCGCGGGATGGCTACACCTTC. Its translation: CASSSGGGARDGYTF.

V is TRBV19 and J is TRBJ1-1; 10 positions agree with TRBD1. J gave up 6 bases and V 7 bases, and 5 bases lay outside the gene matches. The CDR3 extends over 13 amino acids. From germline, CDR1 is LNHDA and CDR2 SQIVND (reference sequence). The CDR3 DNA reads as TGTGCCAGTAAAGGACAGGGGGAAGCTGAAGCTTTCTTT. Translation: CASKGQGEAEAFF.

The genes are TRBV9 and TRBJ2-7, with D possibly matching TRBD2 (6 bases). The CDR3 covers 13 residues. Germline lookup yields CDR1 SGDLS and CDR2 YYNGEE. Trimming cost V 4 bases and J 12 bases, with 20 bases left between them. This chain's CDR3 is CASSIYGRLALYF. The CDR3 nucleotides read TGTGCCAGCAGCATATACGGGAGACTCGCCCTGTACTTC. The entire variable domain, with the rest obtained from reference TRBV9 and TRBJ2-7, is as follows: DSGVTQTPKHLITATGQRVTLRCSPRSGDLSVYWYQQSLDQGLQFLIQYYNGEERAKGNILERFSAQQFPDLHSELNLSSLELGDSALYFCASSIYGRLALYFGPGTRLTVT.

The chain recombines TRBV5-6 with TRBJ1-5, with D hard to call. There are 14 residues in the CDR3. The V gene lost 5 bases and the J gene lost 0 bases, with 9 bases spanning the gap. Germline assignment: CDR1 SGHDT and CDR2 YYEEEE. CDR3 DNA: TGTGCCAGCAGGAAGCTGAGTAGCAATCAGCCCCAGCATTTT. Its protein is CASRKLSSNQPQHF.

This clone is medium-sized within its sample. The rearrangement links TRBV10-3 to TRBJ2-5; D might be TRBD2 (6 bases). The CDR3 totals 13 residues. Germline values: CDR1 ENHRY, CDR2 SYGVKD. The ends were cut back, 8 bases at V and 5 bases at J, with 15 bases in the middle. The CDR3, as DNA: TGTGCCATCGGACAACTGGAGGGCGAGACCCAGTACTTC. Protein sequence: CAIGQLEGETQYF.

The chain's CDR3 is CASSPGLAGGPPSYNEQFF. The DNA for the CDR3 is TGTGCCAGCAGCCCAGGGCTAGCGGGAGGGCCACCCTCCTACAATGAGCAGTTCTTC. The genes are TRBV7-9 and TRBJ2-1; 12 nucleotides match TRBD2. The CDR3 spans 19 residues. The J segment lost 0 bases and the V segment lost 5 bases, leaving 11 bases of the junction unmatched. CDR1 and CDR2 from the germline V gene are SEHNR and FQNEAQ (reference sequence). The full variable domain, with the rest looked up from reference TRBV7-9 and TRBJ2-1, is DTGVSQNPRHKITKRGQNVTFRCDPISEHNRLYWYRQTLGQGPEFLTYFQNEAQLEKSRLLSDRFSAERPKGSFSTLEIQRTEQGDSAMYLCASSPGLAGGPPSYNEQFFGPGTRLTVL.

This sequence joins TRBV11-3 and TRBJ1-1; 7 bases fit TRBD1. CDR3 length equals 15 residues. Trimming cost V 6 bases and J 4 bases; bases outside gene matches: 11. Germline lookup yields CDR1 SGHNT and CDR2 YENEEA. The CDR3 sequence: CASSDGGGYGTEAFF. The CDR3 nucleotides read TGTGCCAGCAGTGACGGAGGGGGCTATGGCACTGAAGCTTTCTTT.

In this sample, this clone turned up once. The chain employs TRBV5-4 and TRBJ2-5, with a possible D match to TRBD2 (6 bases). The germline V gene encodes CDR1 SGHNT and CDR2 YYREEE (reference sequence). V was pared by 3 bases and J by 4 bases, with 16 bases between. The CDR3 consists of 15 residues. CDR3 in amino acids: CASSSKRGLVETQYF. DNA for the CDR3: TGTGCCAGCAGCTCTAAACGGGGGTTGGTAGAGACCCAGTACTTC.

The V gene is TRBV30, the J gene TRBJ2-7; D perhaps matches TRBD1 (6 bases). Deletions cut 2 bases from V and 2 bases from J, with 16 bases between. Germline V gene lookup returns CDR1 GTSNPN and CDR2 SVGIG (reference sequence). This CDR3 spans 15 amino acids. CDR3 sequence: CAWSYYRAFAYEQYV. The CDR3 DNA is TGTGCCTGGAGTTATTACAGGGCTTTTGCCTACGAGCAGTACGTC.